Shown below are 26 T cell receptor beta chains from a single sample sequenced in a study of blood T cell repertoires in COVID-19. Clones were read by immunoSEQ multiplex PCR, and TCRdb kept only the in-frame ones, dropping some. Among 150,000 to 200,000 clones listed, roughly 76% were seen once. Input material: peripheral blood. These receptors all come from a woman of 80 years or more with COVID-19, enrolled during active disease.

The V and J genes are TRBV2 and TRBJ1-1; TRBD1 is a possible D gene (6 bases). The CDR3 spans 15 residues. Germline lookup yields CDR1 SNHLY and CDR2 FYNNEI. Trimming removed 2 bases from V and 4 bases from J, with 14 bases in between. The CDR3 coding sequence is TGTGCCAGCAGTGAATTTGGAGGGGGGGTCACTGAAGCTTTCTTT. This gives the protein CASSEFGGGVTEAFF.

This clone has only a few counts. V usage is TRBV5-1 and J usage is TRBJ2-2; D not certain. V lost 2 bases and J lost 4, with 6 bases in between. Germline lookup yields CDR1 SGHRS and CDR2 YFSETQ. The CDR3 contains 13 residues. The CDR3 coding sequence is TGCGCCAGCAGCTTCGACTTCACCGGGGAGCTGTTTTTT. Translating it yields CASSFDFTGELFF.

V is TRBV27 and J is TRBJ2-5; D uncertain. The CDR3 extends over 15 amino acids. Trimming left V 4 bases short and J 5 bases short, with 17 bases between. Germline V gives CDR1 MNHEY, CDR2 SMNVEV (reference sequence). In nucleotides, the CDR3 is TGTGCCAGCAGTTCTGGCGGCGGTCCGTGGGAGACCCAGTACTTC. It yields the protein CASSSGGGPWETQYF.

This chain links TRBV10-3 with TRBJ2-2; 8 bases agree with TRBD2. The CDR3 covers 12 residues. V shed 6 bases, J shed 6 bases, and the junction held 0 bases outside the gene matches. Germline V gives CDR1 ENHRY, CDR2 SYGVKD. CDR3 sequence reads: CAIRREAGELFF. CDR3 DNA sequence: TGTGCCATCAGGCGGGAGGCCGGGGAGCTGTTTTTT.

The CDR3 here is CASSSDRAKREGYTF. CDR3 DNA: TGTGCCAGCAGCTCGGACAGGGCCAAGAGGGAGGGCTACACCTTC. The chain has TRBV5-4 and TRBJ1-2; 8 bases match TRBD1. This CDR3 is built from 15 residues. The V gene end was trimmed by 3 bases and the J gene end by 8 bases; junction bases not matched to a gene: 12. Looked up from germline, CDR1 is SGHNT and CDR2 is YYREEE (reference sequence).

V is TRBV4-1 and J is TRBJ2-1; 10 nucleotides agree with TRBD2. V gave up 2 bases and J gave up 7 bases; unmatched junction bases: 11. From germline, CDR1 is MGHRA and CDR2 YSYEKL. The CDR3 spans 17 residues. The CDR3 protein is CASSQTPIAGGGNEQFF. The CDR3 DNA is TGCGCCAGCAGCCAAACCCCCATAGCGGGAGGAGGTAATGAGCAGTTCTTC.

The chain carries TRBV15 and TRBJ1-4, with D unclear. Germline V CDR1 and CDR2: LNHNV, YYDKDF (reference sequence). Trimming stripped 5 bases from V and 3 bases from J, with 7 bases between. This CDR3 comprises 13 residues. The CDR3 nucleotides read TGTGCCACCAGCTACGGGGCTAATGAAAAACTGTTTTTT. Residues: CATSYGANEKLFF.

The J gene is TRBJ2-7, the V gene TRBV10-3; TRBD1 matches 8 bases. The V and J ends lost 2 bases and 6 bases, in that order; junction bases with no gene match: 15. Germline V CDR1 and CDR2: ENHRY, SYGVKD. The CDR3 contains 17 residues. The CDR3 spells CAISEPYGQGKRGEQYF. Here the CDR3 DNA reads TGTGCCATCAGTGAGCCCTACGGACAGGGCAAAAGGGGCGAGCAGTACTTC.

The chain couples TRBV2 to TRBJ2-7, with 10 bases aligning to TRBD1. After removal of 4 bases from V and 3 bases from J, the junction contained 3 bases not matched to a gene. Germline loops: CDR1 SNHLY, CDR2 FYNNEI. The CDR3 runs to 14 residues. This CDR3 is CASSVGDRGYEQYF. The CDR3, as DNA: TGTGCCAGCAGTGTGGGGGACAGGGGCTACGAGCAGTACTTC.

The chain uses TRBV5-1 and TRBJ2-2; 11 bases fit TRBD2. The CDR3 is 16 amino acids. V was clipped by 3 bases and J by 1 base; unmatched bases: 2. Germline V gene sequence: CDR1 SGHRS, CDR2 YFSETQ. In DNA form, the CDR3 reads TGCGCCAGCAGCTCGGGACTAGCGGAGAACACCGGGGAGCTGTTTTTT. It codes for CASSSGLAENTGELFF.

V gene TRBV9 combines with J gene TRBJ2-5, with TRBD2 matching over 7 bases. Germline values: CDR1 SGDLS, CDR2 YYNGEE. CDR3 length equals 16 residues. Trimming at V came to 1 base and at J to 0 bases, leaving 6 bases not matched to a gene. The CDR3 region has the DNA TGTGCCAGCAGCGTATCGGGGGGAGGCCACCAAGAGACCCAGTACTTC. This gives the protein CASSVSGGGHQETQYF. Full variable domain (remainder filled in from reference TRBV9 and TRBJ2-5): DSGVTQTPKHLITATGQRVTLRCSPRSGDLSVYWYQQSLDQGLQFLIQYYNGEERAKGNILERFSAQQFPDLHSELNLSSLELGDSALYFCASSVSGGGHQETQYFGPGTRLLVL.

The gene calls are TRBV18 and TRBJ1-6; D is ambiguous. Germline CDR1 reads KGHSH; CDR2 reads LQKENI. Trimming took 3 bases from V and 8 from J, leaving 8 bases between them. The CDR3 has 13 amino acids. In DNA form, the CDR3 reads TGTGCCAGCTCACCTTACGAGGATTCACCCCTCCACTTT. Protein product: CASSPYEDSPLHF.

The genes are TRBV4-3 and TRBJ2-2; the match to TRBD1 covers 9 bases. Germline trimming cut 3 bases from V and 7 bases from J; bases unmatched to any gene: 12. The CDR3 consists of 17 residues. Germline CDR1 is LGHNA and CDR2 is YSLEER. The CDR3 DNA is TGCGCCAGCAGCCACGATCCACGCGGGACAGGGATCGGGGAGCTGTTTTTT. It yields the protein CASSHDPRGTGIGELFF.

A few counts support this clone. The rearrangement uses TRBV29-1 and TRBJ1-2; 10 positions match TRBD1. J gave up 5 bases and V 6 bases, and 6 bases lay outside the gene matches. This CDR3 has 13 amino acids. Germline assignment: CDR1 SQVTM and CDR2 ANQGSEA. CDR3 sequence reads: CSVDRGTGYGYTF. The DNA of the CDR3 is TGCAGCGTGGACAGGGGGACGGGGTATGGCTACACCTTC.

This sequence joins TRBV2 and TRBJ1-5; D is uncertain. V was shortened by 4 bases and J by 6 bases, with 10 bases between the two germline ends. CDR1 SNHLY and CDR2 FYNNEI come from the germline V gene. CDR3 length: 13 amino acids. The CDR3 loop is CASSGQSSQPQHF. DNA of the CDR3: TGTGCCAGCAGTGGACAATCGAGTCAGCCCCAGCATTTT.

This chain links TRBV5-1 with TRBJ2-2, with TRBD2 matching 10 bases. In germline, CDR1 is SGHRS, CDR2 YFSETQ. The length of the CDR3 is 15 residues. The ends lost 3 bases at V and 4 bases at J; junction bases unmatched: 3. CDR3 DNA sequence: TGCGCCAGCAGCTCAGCTAGCGGGAGCACCGGGGAGCTGTTTTTT. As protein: CASSSASGSTGELFF.

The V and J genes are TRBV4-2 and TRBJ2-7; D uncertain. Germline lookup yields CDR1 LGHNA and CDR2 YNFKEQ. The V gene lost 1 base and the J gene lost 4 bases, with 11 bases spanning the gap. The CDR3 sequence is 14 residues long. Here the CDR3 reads CASSQGLIPYEQYF. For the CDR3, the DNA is TGTGCCAGCAGCCAAGGACTCATTCCTTACGAGCAGTACTTC.

CDR3 amino acids: CASSPQGAGYNEQFF. DNA of the CDR3: TGTGCCAGCAGCCCCCAGGGGGCAGGATACAATGAGCAGTTCTTC. This chain uses TRBV3-1 (or the pseudogene TRBV3-2) with TRBJ2-1, with 8 bases that match TRBD1. Germline lookup yields CDR1 LGHDT and CDR2 YNNKEL (reference sequence). The V segment lost 4 bases and the J segment 4 bases; nucleotides outside the gene matches: 6. This CDR3 is 15 amino acids long.

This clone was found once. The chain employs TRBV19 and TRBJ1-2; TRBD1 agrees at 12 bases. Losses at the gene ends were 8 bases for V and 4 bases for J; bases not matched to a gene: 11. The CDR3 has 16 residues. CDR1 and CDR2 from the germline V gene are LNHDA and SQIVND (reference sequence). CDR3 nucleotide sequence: TGTGCCAGTGTAGAGGGACAGGGGGCGGCGGGCTATGGCTACACCTTC. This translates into CASVEGQGAAGYGYTF.

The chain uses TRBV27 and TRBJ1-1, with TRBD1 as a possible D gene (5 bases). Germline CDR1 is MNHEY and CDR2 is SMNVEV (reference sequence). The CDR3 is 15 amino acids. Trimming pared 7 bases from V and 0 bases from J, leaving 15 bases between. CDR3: CASKEPGLLNTEAFF. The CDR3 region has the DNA TGTGCCAGCAAAGAACCGGGACTGTTGAACACTGAAGCTTTCTTT.

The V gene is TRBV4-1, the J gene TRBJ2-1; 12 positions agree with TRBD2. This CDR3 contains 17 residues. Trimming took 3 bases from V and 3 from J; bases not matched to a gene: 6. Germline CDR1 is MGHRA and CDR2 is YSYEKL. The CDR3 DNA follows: TGCGCCAGCAGCCATTTGACTAGCGGGAGAGGCTACAATGAGCAGTTCTTC. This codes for CASSHLTSGRGYNEQFF.

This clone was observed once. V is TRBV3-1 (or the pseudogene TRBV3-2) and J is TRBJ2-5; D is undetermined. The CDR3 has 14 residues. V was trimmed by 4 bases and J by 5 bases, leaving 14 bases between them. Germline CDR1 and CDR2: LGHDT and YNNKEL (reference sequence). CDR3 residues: CASSPVARMETQYF. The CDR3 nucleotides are TGTGCCAGCAGCCCCGTGGCCAGGATGGAGACCCAGTACTTC.

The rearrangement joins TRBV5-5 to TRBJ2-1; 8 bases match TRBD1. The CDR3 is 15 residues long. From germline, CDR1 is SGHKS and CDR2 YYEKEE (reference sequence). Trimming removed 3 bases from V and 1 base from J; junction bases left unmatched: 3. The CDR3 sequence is CASSSDRASYNEQFF. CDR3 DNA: TGTGCCAGCAGCTCGGACAGGGCTTCCTACAATGAGCAGTTCTTC. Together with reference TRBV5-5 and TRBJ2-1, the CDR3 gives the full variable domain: DAGVTQSPTHLIKTRGQQVTLRCSPISGHKSVSWYQQVLGQGPQFIFQYYEKEERGRGNFPDRFSARQFPNYSSELNVNALLLGDSALYLCASSSDRASYNEQFFGPGTRLTVL.

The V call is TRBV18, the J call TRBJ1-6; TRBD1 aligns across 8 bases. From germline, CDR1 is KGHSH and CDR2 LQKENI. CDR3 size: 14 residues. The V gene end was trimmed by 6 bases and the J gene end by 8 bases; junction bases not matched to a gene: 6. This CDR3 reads CASSSGGGDSPLHF. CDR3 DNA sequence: TGTGCCAGCTCCTCAGGGGGCGGTGATTCACCCCTCCACTTT.

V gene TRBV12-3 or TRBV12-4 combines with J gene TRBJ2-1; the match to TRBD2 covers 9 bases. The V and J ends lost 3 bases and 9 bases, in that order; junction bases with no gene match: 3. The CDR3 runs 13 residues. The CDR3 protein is CASSFSGSGEQFF. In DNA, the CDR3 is TGTGCCAGCAGTTTTAGCGGGAGTGGTGAGCAGTTCTTC.

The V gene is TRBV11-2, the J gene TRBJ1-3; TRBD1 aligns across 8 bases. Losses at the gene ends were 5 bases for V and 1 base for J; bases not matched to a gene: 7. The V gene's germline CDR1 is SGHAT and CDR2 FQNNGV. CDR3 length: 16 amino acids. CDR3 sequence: CASSRTGYGSGNTIYF. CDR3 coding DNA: TGTGCCAGCAGCCGGACAGGGTACGGTTCTGGAAACACCATATATTTT.